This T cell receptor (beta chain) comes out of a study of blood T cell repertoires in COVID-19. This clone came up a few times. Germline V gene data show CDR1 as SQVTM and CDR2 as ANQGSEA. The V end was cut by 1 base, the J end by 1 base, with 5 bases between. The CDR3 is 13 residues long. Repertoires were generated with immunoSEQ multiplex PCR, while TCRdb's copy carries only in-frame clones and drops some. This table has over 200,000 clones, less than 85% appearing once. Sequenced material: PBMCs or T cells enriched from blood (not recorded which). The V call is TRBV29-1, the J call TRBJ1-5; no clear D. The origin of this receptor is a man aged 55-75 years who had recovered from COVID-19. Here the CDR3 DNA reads TGCAGCGTTGAAGCCCCAAGCAATCAGCCCCAGCATTTT. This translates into CSVEAPSNQPQHF.